There are many counts of the clone carrying this T cell receptor beta chain. No antigen is known for it. This same CDR3 is encoded by further DNA sequences in the sample. These data come from a study of beta chain features in type 1 diabetes. Study summary: All samples combined gave just under 110 million sorted cells for examination. Study-level results: TCRB repertoires of naive, central memory and Treg cells appeared more similar among patients than among healthy donors.

CDR3 length equals 14 residues. Germline V lookup: CDR1 SGHTA, CDR2 FQGNSA. V lost 5 bases to trimming and J lost 0 bases, with 8 bases between them. Since all of the isolated RNA was reverse transcribed, expressed TCRB transcripts were what got sequenced. Only in-frame clones appear in the TCRdb table, and some are missing; sequencing was by immunoSEQ multiplex PCR. The profile shows 250,000 to 300,000 clones, 8% of them singletons. CD4+ naive, central memory, regulatory and stem cell-like memory subsets were isolated by sorting on CD45RO/CCR7/CD25/CD127/CD95/CD27. The material sequenced was central memory CD4+ T cells from blood. The origin of this receptor is a woman between 18 and 30 years old in good health. The chain carries TRBV7-2 and TRBJ2-1; tentative D call: TRBD2 (5 bases). The CDR3 sequence: CASSTRSSYNEQFF. The CDR3 DNA reads TGTGCCAGCAGCACTAGAAGCTCCTACAATGAGCAGTTCTTC. The whole variable domain, remainder taken from reference TRBV7-2 and TRBJ2-1, is GAGVSQSPSNKVTEKGKDVELRCDPISGHTALYWYRQSLGQGLEFLIYFQGNSAPDKSGLPSDRFSAERTGGSVSTLTIQRTQQEDSAVYLCASSTRSSYNEQFFGPGTRLTVL.